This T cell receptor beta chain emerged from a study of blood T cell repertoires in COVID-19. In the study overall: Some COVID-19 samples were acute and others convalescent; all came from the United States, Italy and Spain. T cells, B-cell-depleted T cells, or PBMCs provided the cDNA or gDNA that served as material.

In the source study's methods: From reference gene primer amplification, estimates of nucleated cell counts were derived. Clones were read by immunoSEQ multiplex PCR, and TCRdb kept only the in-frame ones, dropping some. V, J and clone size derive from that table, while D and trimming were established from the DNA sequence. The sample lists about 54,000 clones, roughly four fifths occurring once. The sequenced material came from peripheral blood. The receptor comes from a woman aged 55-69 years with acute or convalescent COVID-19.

CDR3 nucleotides: TGTGCCAGCTCGCCGCCCGAAGCAGGGGGCACCGGGGAGCTGTTTTTT. This sequence encodes CASSPPEAGGTGELFF. The chain combines TRBV18 with TRBJ2-2; 7 bases map to TRBD1. Germline loops: CDR1 KGHSH, CDR2 LQKENI. This CDR3 region has 16 residues. V trimming: 6 bases; J trimming: 4 bases; junction bases outside the gene matches: 11.